This T cell receptor beta chain appears in the sequencing data of a study of cytomegalovirus exposure and HLA in healthy donors. In the PCR, 60 Vbeta and 13 Jbeta primers were used. The table came from immunoSEQ multiplex PCR; TCRdb's copy has only in-frame clones and leaves some out. This sample has nearly 200,000 clones; roughly four fifths occur once, and the top ten carry over 5%. CDR3 length: 14 residues. The V gene's germline CDR1 is SGHAT and CDR2 FQNNGV. This receptor was identified in a woman aged 50 to 60 in good health and CMV-seropositive. Sequencing input: PBMCs. The V and J genes are TRBV11-2 and TRBJ1-3; no firm D call. The J call could be wrong; TRBJ2-2 is a better fit for the DNA end. CDR3 sequence: CASSLEGNTGELFF. The CDR3, as DNA: TGTGCCAGCAGCTTAGAGGGGAACACCGGGGAGCTGTTTTTT.